One and the same sample provided the 26 T cell receptor beta chains below, sequenced in a study of glioma-infiltrating T cells. The iRepertoire nested amplicon-rescue multiplex PCR amplified TCR alpha and beta CDR3s from RNA. TCRdb fed the multiplex PCR reads into MiXCR, producing one record per CDR3 protein. The table includes 90,000 to 110,000 distinct CDR3 sequences, around a quarter detected once. The specimen was glioma tissue, nonneoplastic brain tissue, or PBMCs (not recorded which). These receptors came from a human donor with low-grade glioma or glioblastoma, undergoing nonglioma brain surgery, or in good health (not recorded which).

This clonotype was seen only a few times. The junction departs from germline at one end; a sequencing error may be responsible. This chain joins TRBV4-1 and TRBJ2-7; TRBD1 is a possible D gene (6 bases). The V gene's germline CDR1 is MGHRA and CDR2 YSYEKL. The CDR3 sequence is 13 residues long. The CDR3 reads CASSQDQGFEQCF. In nucleotides, the CDR3 is TGCGCCAGCAGCCAAGATCAGGGGTTCGAGCAGTGCTTC.

The chain employs TRBV18 and TRBJ2-7; D may be TRBD1 (5 bases). From germline, CDR1 is KGHSH and CDR2 LQKENI. Trimming cost V 5 bases and J 0 bases, with 11 bases left between them. This CDR3 is 14 amino acids long. The CDR3 spells CASSGALSSYEQYF. The DNA for the CDR3 is TGTGCCAGCTCAGGGGCCCTGAGCTCCTACGAGCAGTACTTC. Supplemented by reference TRBV18 and TRBJ2-7, the full variable domain reads NAGVMQNPRHLVRRRGQEARLRCSPMKGHSHVYWYRQLPEEGLKFMVYLQKENIIDESGMPKERFSAEFPKEGPSILRIQQVVRGDSAAYFCASSGALSSYEQYFGPGTRLTVT.

V usage is TRBV19 and J usage is TRBJ2-3; D call uncertain. From germline, CDR1 is LNHDA and CDR2 SQIVND (reference sequence). This CDR3 comprises 12 residues. V lost 3 bases and J 5 bases, leaving 6 bases between the germline ends. CDR3 region: CASSMRRDTQYF. The CDR3 coding sequence is TGTGCCAGTAGTATGAGGCGAGATACGCAGTATTTT.

This clonotype showed up many times. The gene calls are TRBV27 and TRBJ2-7; D ambiguous. The CDR3 is 13 residues long. The germline CDR1 and CDR2 sequences are MNHEY and SMNVEV (reference sequence). V was clipped by 3 bases and J by 3 bases, with 9 bases between them. CDR3 nucleotides: TGTGCCAGCAGTTTGGCCAGGAACTACGAGCAGTACTTC. Protein sequence: CASSLARNYEQYF.

This clonotype appeared many times. The V call is TRBV10-3, the J call TRBJ2-1; D call uncertain. Germline V gives CDR1 ENHRY, CDR2 SYGVKD. CDR3 size: 14 residues. V was trimmed by 2 bases and J by 4 bases, leaving 9 bases between them. The DNA for the CDR3 is TGTGCCATCAGTGAGGAGGTTCGATACAATGAGCAGTTCTTC. This sequence encodes CAISEEVRYNEQFF.

This clonotype was recorded at least ten times. This chain uses TRBV7-9 with TRBJ2-5; D not certain. V gave up 6 bases and J gave up 1 base, with 9 bases separating them. CDR1 and CDR2 from the germline V gene are SEHNR and FQNEAQ (reference sequence). This CDR3 has 13 amino acids. CDR3 residues: CASRPVAQETQYF. DNA of the CDR3: TGTGCCAGCAGGCCCGTCGCCCAAGAGACCCAGTACTTC.

At least ten counts were recorded for this clonotype. The chain employs TRBV7-9 and TRBJ1-1; unclear D gene. CDR1 SEHNR and CDR2 FQNEAQ come from the germline V gene (reference sequence). This CDR3 is 15 amino acids long. V lost 0 bases and J 11 bases, leaving 19 bases between the germline ends. CDR3 amino acids: CASSLADGRIRKAFF. CDR3 bases: TGTGCCAGCAGCTTAGCGGACGGACGGATAAGGAAGGCTTTCTTT.

A remark on this clonotype: The final CDR3 position lacks the conserved phenylalanine or tryptophan, pointing to a likely read error. The chain is built from TRBV6-1 and TRBJ2-3; D call uncertain. The CDR3 is made up of 15 amino acids. CDR1 is MNHNS, CDR2 SASEGT, per germline. Trimming cost V 9 bases and J 0 bases, with 16 bases left between them. CDR3 sequence reads: CARSPQVPSTDTQYS. In nucleotides, the CDR3 is TGTGCCAGGAGCCCTCAGGTCCCTAGCACAGATACGCAGTATTCT.

The table lists this clonotype with a few counts. This may arise from a read error, as a much more abundant clone is one base away. This sequence joins TRBV7-2 and TRBJ2-1; TRBD1 aligns across 7 bases. The V segment lost 0 bases and the J segment 2 bases; nucleotides outside the gene matches: 10. The CDR3 spans 18 residues. Germline lookup yields CDR1 SGHTA and CDR2 FQGNSA. In DNA, the CDR3 is TGTGCCAGCAGCTTAGCCGGGACAGTGTCGTTCCCCTACAATGAGCAGTTCTTC. Residues: CASSLAGTVSFPYNEQFF. The entire variable domain, with the rest obtained from reference TRBV7-2 and TRBJ2-1, is as follows: GAGVSQSPSNKVTEKGKDVELRCDPISGHTALYWYRQSLGQGLEFLIYFQGNSAPDKSGLPSDRFSAERTGGSVSTLTIQRTQQEDSAVYLCASSLAGTVSFPYNEQFFGPGTRLTVL.

The chain joins TRBV5-4 to TRBJ1-6; 10 positions agree with TRBD1. The germline V gene encodes CDR1 SGHNT and CDR2 YYREEE (reference sequence). Trimming took 5 bases from V and 7 from J; bases not matched to a gene: 6. This CDR3 has 15 amino acids. The CDR3 loop reads CASSSKDRGNSPLHF. The CDR3 region has the DNA TGTGCCAGCAGTTCCAAGGACAGGGGGAATTCACCCCTCCACTTT. Full variable domain (rest looked up from reference TRBV5-4 and TRBJ1-6): ETGVTQSPTHLIKTRGQQVTLRCSSQSGHNTVSWYQQALGQGPQFIFQYYREEENGRGNFPPRFSGLQFPNYSSELNVNALELDDSALYLCASSSKDRGNSPLHFGNGTRLTVT.

This clonotype has ten or more counts. This chain links TRBV7-9 with TRBJ2-5, with TRBD2 matching over 7 bases. Trimming removed 5 bases from V and 4 bases from J; junction bases left unmatched: 7. CDR3 length: 14 residues. The germline gives CDR1 SEHNR, CDR2 FQNEAQ (reference sequence). CDR3 region: CASSSLGGRETQYF. DNA for the CDR3: TGTGCCAGCAGCAGTCTCGGGGGGAGAGAGACCCAGTACTTC.

This clonotype occurred many times. The chain employs TRBV7-9 and TRBJ2-5, with TRBD1 matching 7 bases. This CDR3 region has 16 residues. Looked up from germline, CDR1 is SEHNR and CDR2 is FQNEAQ (reference sequence). V was clipped by 0 bases and J by 2 bases; unmatched bases: 6. The CDR3 sequence: CASSLAGGVFQETQYF. The CDR3 DNA follows: TGTGCCAGCAGCTTAGCAGGGGGCGTGTTTCAAGAGACCCAGTACTTC.

This clonotype was picked up many times. The chain recombines TRBV29-1 with TRBJ2-3; D remains ambiguous. Trimming removed 4 bases from V and 2 bases from J, with 7 bases in between. The germline gives CDR1 SQVTM, CDR2 ANQGSEA. CDR3 length equals 12 residues. The chain's CDR3 is CSVVAFTDTQYF. The CDR3 DNA reads TGCAGCGTTGTGGCGTTCACAGATACGCAGTATTTT.

The chain combines TRBV2 with TRBJ2-5; 7 bases are a match to TRBD1. CDR1 and CDR2 (germline): SNHLY, FYNNEI. The CDR3 runs 13 residues. As DNA, the CDR3 is TGTGTTAGCAGTGTGGACAGGACAGAGACCCAGTACTTC. Translating gives CVSSVDRTETQYF.

DNA for the CDR3: TGCGCCAGCAGCTTAAGAGGCCTTTACCAAGGAGGCTACACCTTC. It is translated as CASSLRGLYQGGYTF. The V call is TRBV5-1, the J call TRBJ1-2; D ambiguous. Trimming took off 2 bases at V and 8 bases at J, with 19 bases between the two ends. The germline V gene has CDR1 SGHRS and CDR2 YFSETQ. CDR3 size: 15 residues.

This chain links TRBV19 with TRBJ2-7; TRBD2 is a possible D gene (5 bases). This CDR3 has 14 amino acids. Germline CDR1 reads LNHDA; CDR2 reads SQIVND (reference sequence). Trimming stripped 3 bases from V and 0 bases from J, with 9 bases between. Here the CDR3 reads CASSIRRSSYEQYF. The CDR3 DNA follows: TGTGCCAGTAGTATTCGGAGGAGCTCCTACGAGCAGTACTTC.

To note about this clonotype: A much larger clone lies one base from this, so it may be a read error. The gene calls are TRBV29-1 and TRBJ1-1; weak D call: TRBD1 (5 bases). This CDR3 has 12 residues. CDR1 SQVTM and CDR2 ANQGSEA come from the germline V gene. Trimming shortened V by 4 bases and J by 6 bases, and 12 bases separated the two germline ends. CDR3 sequence (DNA): TGCAGCGTTGGGGTCGGGGGAGCTGAAGCTTTCTTT. It is translated as CSVGVGGAEAFF.

In this sample, this clonotype turned up many times. This rearrangement joins TRBV5-5 to TRBJ1-2; D perhaps matches TRBD1 (6 bases). The CDR3 extends over 15 amino acids. Trimming pared 0 bases from V and 4 bases from J, leaving 13 bases between. CDR1 SGHKS and CDR2 YYEKEE come from the germline V gene (reference sequence). The chain's CDR3 is CASSLGGQLVYGYTF. The CDR3, as DNA: TGTGCCAGCAGCTTGGGCGGACAGCTTGTCTATGGCTACACCTTC.

This clonotype appeared many times. For the CDR3, the DNA is TGTGCCAGCAGTTTTGGGCAACTTGAAGCTTTCTTT. This sequence encodes CASSFGQLEAFF. This chain joins TRBV6-1 and TRBJ1-1; D remains unclear. The V gene's germline CDR1 is MNHNS and CDR2 SASEGT. V lost 5 bases to trimming and J lost 7 bases, with 11 bases between them. The CDR3 is 12 residues long.

For this clonotype: This could be a read error, since a much larger clone is one nucleotide away. The final CDR3 position lacks the conserved phenylalanine or tryptophan, pointing to a likely read error. The V call is TRBV2, the J call TRBJ2-3, with 13 bases matching TRBD2. The junction had 3 bases not matched to a gene; V was cut back by 3 bases and J by 6 bases. This CDR3 has 15 amino acids. Germline CDR1 reads SNHLY; CDR2 reads FYNNEI. The CDR3 region is CASSETSGRRDTQYL. CDR3 DNA sequence: TGTGCCAGCAGTGAGACTAGCGGGAGGAGGGATACGCAGTATCTT.

The sample holds a few counts of this clonotype. V gene TRBV4-2 combines with J gene TRBJ2-3; perhaps TRBD1 as D (5 bases). CDR3 length: 14 residues. CDR1 is LGHNA and CDR2 is YNFKEQ in the germline V gene. Trimming took 2 bases from V and 5 from J, leaving 11 bases between them. The CDR3 coding sequence is TGTGCCAGCAGCCAACTCCAGGGTAAAGATACGCAGTATTTT. Translating it yields CASSQLQGKDTQYF.

The J gene is TRBJ2-6, the V gene TRBV6-5; 14 bases line up with TRBD2. The CDR3 has 23 residues. J lost 2 bases, V lost 6 bases, and 21 bases had no gene match. Germline loops: CDR1 MNHEY, CDR2 SVGAGI. Written as DNA, the CDR3 is TGTGCCAGCAGAGAGGCAGGGACTAGCGGGAGTCCCAGGCGGGGTCCTGGGGCCAACGTCCTGACTTTC. This encodes CASREAGTSGSPRRGPGANVLTF.

This clonotype was counted many times. The CDR3 sequence is CATSGSGDRLIYEQYF. The DNA of the CDR3 is TGTGCCACCAGTGGTAGCGGGGACCGCCTAATTTACGAGCAGTACTTC. The chain uses TRBV24-1 and TRBJ2-7; TRBD2 matches 8 bases. The CDR3 sequence is 16 residues long. V dropped 5 bases and J dropped 4; count of bases not matched to a gene: 12. The germline CDR1 and CDR2 sequences are KGHDR and SFDVKD.

Notes on this clonotype: Its ends do not fully match the called genes, so a read error is possible. Written as DNA, the CDR3 is TGTGCCAGTACCCGGACTATATCCAATGAGCAGATCTTC. Protein product: CASTRTISNEQIF. This chain links TRBV19 with TRBJ2-1; D may be TRBD2 (6 bases). The CDR3 loop spans 13 amino acids. Germline CDR1 LNHDA, CDR2 SQIVND (reference sequence).

The chain employs TRBV7-3 and TRBJ2-1, with 8 bases lining up with TRBD1. The J segment lost 15 bases and the V segment lost 6 bases, leaving 13 bases of the junction unmatched. The germline gives CDR1 SGHTA, CDR2 FQGTGA. The CDR3 length is 13 residues. The DNA of the CDR3 is TGTGCCAGCAGACCCGATCCGGGACAGGAGGGGTTCTTC. Protein sequence: CASRPDPGQEGFF.

This clonotype showed up many times. J is TRBJ1-5 and V is TRBV28; the D is unclear. Between the trimmed V and J ends, which lost 6 bases and 4 bases, there was a span of 13 bases. Germline-derived CDR1 and CDR2 are MDHEN and SYDVKM. The CDR3 extends over 14 amino acids. The CDR3, as DNA: TGTGCCAGCAGACTACGCAACGCAAATCAGCCCCAGCATTTT. It codes for CASRLRNANQPQHF.